This T cell receptor beta chain was found in a study of blood T cell repertoires in COVID-19. Turning to the study itself: Spain, Italy and the United States supplied samples that represented acute and convalescent COVID-19.

This clone has more than one count but fewer than ten. Under the authors' procedure: Using reference gene primer amplification, nucleated cell counts were estimated. Method: immunoSEQ multiplex PCR; TCRdb's copy keeps in-frame clones and lacks some. That table furnishes V, J and clone size, whereas the DNA furnished D and trimming. The table includes fewer than 70,000 clones, 60% to 85% detected once. The germline V gene encodes CDR1 SGHNT and CDR2 YENEEA. The length of the CDR3 is 12 residues. The V end was cut by 10 bases, the J end by 7 bases, with 16 bases between. Sequenced: peripheral blood. The chain couples TRBV11-3 to TRBJ1-1, with D uncertain. This receptor was identified in a man under 40 with COVID-19, enrolled during active disease. CDR3 nucleotide sequence: TGTGCCACCAAGAGGGAGGGAAATGAAGCTTTCTTT. It is translated as CATKREGNEAFF.